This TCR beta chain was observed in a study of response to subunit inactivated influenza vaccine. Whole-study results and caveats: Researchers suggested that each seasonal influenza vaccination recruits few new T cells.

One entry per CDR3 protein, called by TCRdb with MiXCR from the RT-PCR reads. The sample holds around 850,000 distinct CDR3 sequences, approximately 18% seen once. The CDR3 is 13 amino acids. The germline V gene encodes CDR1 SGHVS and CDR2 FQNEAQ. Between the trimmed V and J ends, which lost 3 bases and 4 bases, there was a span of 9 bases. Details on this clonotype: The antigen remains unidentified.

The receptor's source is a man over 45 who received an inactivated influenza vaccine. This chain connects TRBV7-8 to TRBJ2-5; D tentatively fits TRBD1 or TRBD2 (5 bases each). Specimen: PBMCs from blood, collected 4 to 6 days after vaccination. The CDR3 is CASSFGARETQYF. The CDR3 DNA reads TGTGCCAGCAGCTTCGGGGCGAGAGAGACCCAGTACTTC.